This T cell receptor beta chain was profiled in a study of cytomegalovirus exposure and HLA in healthy donors. As for the study in general: Earlier work reported roughly 120 million unique TCR beta sequences from 150 million to 200 million T cells.

In the PCR, 60 Vbeta and 13 Jbeta primers were used. The table came from immunoSEQ multiplex PCR; TCRdb's copy has only in-frame clones and leaves some out. The sample shows about 64,000 clones, over 75% of them seen only once. Germline V gene sequence: CDR1 KGHSH, CDR2 LQKENI. Trimming cost V 4 bases and J 1 base; bases outside gene matches: 5. CDR3 length: 15 residues. The clonotype originates from a female donor in good health and CMV-seronegative. What was sequenced was PBMCs. V usage is TRBV18 and J usage is TRBJ1-1; 8 nucleotides agree with TRBD1. The CDR3 here is CASSHTDRANTEAFF. DNA for the CDR3: TGTGCCAGCTCACATACGGACAGGGCGAACACTGAAGCTTTCTTT.